The 19 T cell receptor beta chains in this list originate from one sample, sequenced in a study of cytomegalovirus exposure and HLA in healthy donors. The PCR employed 60 Vbeta primers together with 13 Jbeta primers. Repertoires were generated with immunoSEQ multiplex PCR, while TCRdb's copy carries only in-frame clones and drops some. The table includes around 63,000 clones, roughly 84% detected once. The sample taken for sequencing was PBMCs. The receptors come from a woman in her twenties or thirties in good health and CMV-seronegative.

The J gene is TRBJ1-5, the V gene TRBV27, with a possible D match to TRBD1 (6 bases). The V gene lost 3 bases and the J gene lost 6 bases, with 12 bases spanning the gap. CDR1 and CDR2 from the germline V gene are MNHEY and SMNVEV (reference sequence). The CDR3 is 14 amino acids. The CDR3 nucleotides read TGTGCCAGCAGTTTCTCATTACAGGGTCAGCCCCAGCATTTT. Protein: CASSFSLQGQPQHF.

The rearrangement links TRBV19 to TRBJ1-5, with 8 nucleotides matching TRBD1. The CDR3 consists of 17 residues. Germline V CDR1 and CDR2: LNHDA, SQIVND (reference sequence). The V and J ends lost 5 bases and 1 base, in that order; junction bases with no gene match: 10. The CDR3 coding sequence is TGTGCCAGTAGTCCTAGGACAGGGAGTATGAGCAATCAGCCCCAGCATTTT. It codes for CASSPRTGSMSNQPQHF.

The chain has TRBV19 and TRBJ1-1, with 8 bases aligning to TRBD1. With V trimmed by 3 bases and J by 0 bases, 12 bases remained unmatched. The CDR3 length is 18 residues. Germline CDR1 LNHDA, CDR2 SQIVND (reference sequence). For the CDR3, the DNA is TGTGCCAGTAGTATTCTCCCCCGGACAGGGCCTTTGAACACTGAAGCTTTCTTT. Its translation is CASSILPRTGPLNTEAFF. The full variable domain, rest sourced from reference TRBV19 and TRBJ1-1, is DGGITQSPKYLFRKEGQNVTLSCEQNLNHDAMYWYRQDPGQGLRLIYYSQIVNDFQKGDIAEGYSVSREKKESFPLTVTSAQKNPTAFYLCASSILPRTGPLNTEAFFGQGTRLTVV.

In its sample, this clone was seen a few times. The chain links TRBV12-2 to TRBJ2-1; the table's D gene call, TRBD2, was not cross checked with the DNA. TRBV12-2 is shown as a pseudogene. This CDR3 spans 18 amino acids. The CDR3 sequence: CASRLGGREREGHNEQFF. The CDR3 DNA is TGTGCAAGTCGCTTAGGGGGTCGGGAGCGGGAGGGCCACAATGAGCAGTTCTTC.

The gene calls are TRBV7-9 and TRBJ2-2; 10 nucleotides line up with TRBD1. CDR1 and CDR2 (germline): SEHNR, FQNEAQ (reference sequence). The CDR3 extends over 17 amino acids. V was clipped by 3 bases and J by 6 bases; unmatched bases: 10. CDR3 DNA sequence: TGTGCCAGCAGCTTTACCCGGGACAGGGGAATAGCCGGGGAGCTGTTTTTT. It is translated as CASSFTRDRGIAGELFF.

This chain's CDR3 is CASSGTGRANYGYTF. The CDR3 DNA reads TGTGCCAGCAGTGGGACAGGGAGAGCTAACTATGGCTACACCTTC. The V call is TRBV2, the J call TRBJ1-2, with 8 bases matching TRBD1. The CDR3 totals 15 residues. Germline V gene data show CDR1 as SNHLY and CDR2 as FYNNEI. V lost 4 bases to trimming and J lost 0 bases; unmatched junction nucleotides: 4.

The CDR3 region has the DNA TGTGCCAGCAGCCCCCGTCCAGAGACCCAGTACTTC. Translation gives CASSPRPETQYF. V and J are TRBV11-2 and TRBJ2-5; no reliable D call. The CDR3 extends over 12 amino acids. Germline-derived CDR1 and CDR2 are SGHAT and FQNNGV. Trimming took off 5 bases at V and 4 bases at J, with 8 bases between the two ends.

A single count supports this clone. The genes are TRBV11-2 and TRBJ2-1; D is perhaps TRBD1 (6 bases). Germline V gene sequence: CDR1 SGHAT, CDR2 FQNNGV. This CDR3 comprises 12 residues. Trimming took off 5 bases at V and 7 bases at J, with 9 bases between the two ends. The CDR3 loop reads CASSPQGNEQFF. In DNA, the CDR3 is TGTGCCAGCAGCCCCCAGGGGAATGAGCAGTTCTTC.

The chain recombines TRBV6-5 with TRBJ1-4; perhaps TRBD1 as D (5 bases). The length of the CDR3 is 14 residues. Trimming took off 4 bases at V and 5 bases at J, with 11 bases between the two ends. CDR1 and CDR2 from the germline V gene are MNHEY and SVGAGI. CDR3 in DNA: TGTGCCAGCAGTTCTGGCAGACAGAATGAAAAACTGTTTTTT. Amino acid sequence: CASSSGRQNEKLFF.

The table lists this clone with a count of one. The V and J genes are TRBV25-1 and TRBJ2-2; the match to TRBD1 covers 7 bases. This CDR3 comprises 15 residues. Germline V gene sequence: CDR1 MGHDK, CDR2 SYGVNS. After removal of 4 bases from V and 3 bases from J, the junction contained 5 bases not matched to a gene. This CDR3 reads CASSGRDSYTGELFF. The CDR3 nucleotides are TGTGCCAGCAGTGGACGGGACAGTTACACCGGGGAGCTGTTTTTT.

This chain's CDR3 is CASSVATGTGNTIYF. The CDR3 bases are TGTGCCAGCAGCGTAGCGACAGGGACTGGAAACACCATATATTTT. The chain recombines TRBV9 with TRBJ1-3; 7 bases are shared with TRBD1. This CDR3 is built from 15 residues. The germline V gene has CDR1 SGDLS and CDR2 YYNGEE. Germline trimming cut 0 bases from V and 2 bases from J; bases unmatched to any gene: 2. The whole variable domain, filled in from reference TRBV9 and TRBJ1-3, reads DSGVTQTPKHLITATGQRVTLRCSPRSGDLSVYWYQQSLDQGLQFLIQYYNGEERAKGNILERFSAQQFPDLHSELNLSSLELGDSALYFCASSVATGTGNTIYFGEGSWLTVV.

The chain joins TRBV9 to TRBJ1-1; tentative D call: TRBD1 (6 bases). The CDR3 has 15 amino acids. From germline, CDR1 is SGDLS and CDR2 YYNGEE. V lost 4 bases and J 0 bases, leaving 13 bases between the germline ends. CDR3 region: CASSSRQDMNTEAFF. The CDR3 coding sequence is TGTGCCAGCAGCTCCCGACAGGACATGAACACTGAAGCTTTCTTT.

The chain is built from TRBV13 and TRBJ2-6; no firm D call. The CDR3 contains 17 residues. V lost 0 bases and J 0 bases, leaving 9 bases between the germline ends. Looked up from germline, CDR1 is PRHDT and CDR2 is FYEKMQ (reference sequence). In DNA, the CDR3 is TGTGCCAGCAGCTTAGGCGGAGACCTCTCTGGGGCCAACGTCCTGACTTTC. It specifies CASSLGGDLSGANVLTF.

The chain links TRBV6-1 to TRBJ1-1, with D perhaps matching TRBD1 (5 bases). The CDR3 loop spans 14 amino acids. In germline, CDR1 is MNHNS, CDR2 SASEGT. The germline V and J ends were trimmed by 0 bases and 5 bases, with 10 bases remaining between them. CDR3 nucleotide sequence: TGTGCCAGCAGTGAAGCAGAAGGGGATACTGAAGCTTTCTTT. Protein: CASSEAEGDTEAFF.

The J gene is TRBJ2-1, the V gene TRBV6-5; 9 bases are a match to TRBD1. The CDR3 runs 14 residues. Germline CDR1 is MNHEY and CDR2 is SVGAGI. V was pared by 7 bases and J by 7 bases, with 8 bases of the junction left unmatched. The CDR3 DNA is TGTGCCAGCACGGCTGGGACAGGGATTAATGAGCAGTTCTTC. Translation: CASTAGTGINEQFF.

CDR3 nucleotides: TGCGCCAGAAAAGGACAGTTGGATGAGCAGTTCTTC. Its translation is CARKGQLDEQFF. This rearrangement joins TRBV10-1 to TRBJ2-1, with D perhaps TRBD1 (6 bases). From germline, CDR1 is WNHNN and CDR2 SYGVQD (reference sequence). The CDR3 runs 12 residues. With 9 bases removed from V and 8 bases from J, the gap between germline ends came to 14 bases.

A single count supports this clone. The chain links TRBV6-5 to TRBJ1-1; D may be TRBD1 (6 bases). Trimming removed 5 bases from V and 1 base from J, with 11 bases in between. The germline gives CDR1 MNHEY, CDR2 SVGAGI. The CDR3 consists of 14 residues. CDR3 protein: CASSTGQTNTEAFF. DNA of the CDR3: TGTGCCAGCAGTACCGGACAGACGAACACTGAAGCTTTCTTT.

J is TRBJ1-2 and V is TRBV5-4; the D gene is possibly TRBD1 (6 bases). Per the germline V gene, CDR1 is SGHNT and CDR2 is YYREEE (reference sequence). The CDR3 sequence is 13 residues long. V dropped 9 bases and J dropped 3 bases, with 15 bases sitting between them. CDR3 sequence: CATTGQGDYGYTF. CDR3 nucleotide sequence: TGTGCCACCACAGGGCAGGGAGACTATGGCTACACCTTC.

V and J are TRBV19 and TRBJ1-5; 7 nucleotides line up with TRBD1. The CDR3 loop spans 14 amino acids. Unmatched junction bases numbered 6, after V lost 5 bases and J lost 5 bases. CDR1 is LNHDA, CDR2 SQIVND, per germline (reference sequence). As DNA, the CDR3 is TGTGCCAGTAGTCCGGGACAGAAATATCAGCCCCAGCATTTT. Translated: CASSPGQKYQPQHF.